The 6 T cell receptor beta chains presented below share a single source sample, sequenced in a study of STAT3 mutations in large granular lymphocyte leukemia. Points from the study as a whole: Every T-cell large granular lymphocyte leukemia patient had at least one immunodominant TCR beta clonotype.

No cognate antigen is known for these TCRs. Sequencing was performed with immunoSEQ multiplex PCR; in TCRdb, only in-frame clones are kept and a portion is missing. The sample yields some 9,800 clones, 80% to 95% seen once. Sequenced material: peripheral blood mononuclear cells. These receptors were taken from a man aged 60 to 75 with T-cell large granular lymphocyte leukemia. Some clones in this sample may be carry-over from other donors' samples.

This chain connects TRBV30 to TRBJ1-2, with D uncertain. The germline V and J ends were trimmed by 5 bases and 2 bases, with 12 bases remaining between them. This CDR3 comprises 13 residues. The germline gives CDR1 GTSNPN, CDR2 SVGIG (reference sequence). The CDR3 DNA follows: TGTGCCTGGCGAAAGGACGAAAACTATGGCTACACCTTC. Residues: CAWRKDENYGYTF.

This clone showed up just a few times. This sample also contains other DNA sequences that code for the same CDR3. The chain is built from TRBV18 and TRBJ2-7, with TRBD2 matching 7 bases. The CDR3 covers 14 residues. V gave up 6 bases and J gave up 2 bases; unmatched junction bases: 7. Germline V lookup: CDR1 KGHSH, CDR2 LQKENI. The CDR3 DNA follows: TGTGCCAGCTCCCCGGGCGGGGGAACCTACGAGCAGTACTTC. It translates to CASSPGGGTYEQYF.

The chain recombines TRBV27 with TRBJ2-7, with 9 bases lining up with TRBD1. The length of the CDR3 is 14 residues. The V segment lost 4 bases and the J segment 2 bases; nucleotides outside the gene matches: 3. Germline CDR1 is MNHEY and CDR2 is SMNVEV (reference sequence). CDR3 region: CASSSRQGAYEQYF. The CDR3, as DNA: TGTGCCAGCAGTTCCCGACAGGGGGCCTACGAGCAGTACTTC.

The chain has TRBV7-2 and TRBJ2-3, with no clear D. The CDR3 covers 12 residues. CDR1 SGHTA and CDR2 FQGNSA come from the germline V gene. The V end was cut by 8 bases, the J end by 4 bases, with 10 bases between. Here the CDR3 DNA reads TGTGCCAGCTCGGAGCCCGCAGATACGCAGTATTTT. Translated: CASSEPADTQYF.

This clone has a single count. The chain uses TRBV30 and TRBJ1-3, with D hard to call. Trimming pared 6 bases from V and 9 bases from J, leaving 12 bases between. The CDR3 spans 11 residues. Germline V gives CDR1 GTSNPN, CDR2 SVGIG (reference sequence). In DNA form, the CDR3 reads TGTGCCTGTAACCCCTCAGGCACCATATATTTT. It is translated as CACNPSGTIYF.

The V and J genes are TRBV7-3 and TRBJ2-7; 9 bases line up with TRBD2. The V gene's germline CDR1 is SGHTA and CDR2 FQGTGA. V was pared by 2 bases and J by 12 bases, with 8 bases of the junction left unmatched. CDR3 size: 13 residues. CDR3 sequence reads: CASSLGGSGRRYF. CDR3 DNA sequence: TGTGCCAGCAGCTTAGGGGGTAGCGGGAGACGGTACTTC.